This TCR beta chain was obtained from a study of blood T cells in healthy people across ages. Through a sample-barcoded 5' primer and a J-beta primer mix, a second PCR was run for roughly 6 to 11 cycles. TCRdb redid the calling of the 5' RACE reads with MiXCR, one entry per CDR3 protein. Of 650,000 to 1,000,000 distinct CDR3 sequences in the sample, around 36% were seen once. Aged roughly 6 to 90, donors were systemically healthy Caucasians from Russia. No fewer than 7 million PBMCs went into each sample. The table lists this clonotype with many counts. The origin of this receptor is a man between 18 and 29 years old in good health. Sequenced: blood.

CDR3 in DNA: TGCAGTGCTCGGGGAACCGAGAACTATGGCTACACCTTC. Translating gives CSARGTENYGYTF. V and J are TRBV20-1 and TRBJ1-2; D uncertain. The CDR3 extends over 13 amino acids. CDR1 and CDR2 from the germline V gene are DFQATT and SNEGSKA (reference sequence). The V end lost 5 bases, the J end lost 2 bases, and 12 bases lay between the germline ends.